This is a list of T cell receptor beta chains from one sample in a study of T cell changes during pregnancy in multiple sclerosis. Profiled with immunoSEQ multiplex PCR; TCRdb holds only in-frame clones, not every one. The data hold about 110,000 clones, with under 95% observed a single time. Source: peripheral blood, taken in the third trimester of pregnancy. All receptors derive from a female donor in good health, enrolled as a control in a pregnancy study. The CDR3 runs from the conserved cysteine through the conserved F or W. The D gene is left open where the match is weak. Size is stated for part of the rows, as once, few or many counts, or as a class when the clone is expanded.

TGTGCCATCAGTACCACAGGGGGTCCTCAATCTAGCACAGATACGCAGTATTTT,CAISTTGGPQSSTDTQYF,18,TRBJ2-3,TRBV10-3,TRBD1,.
TGTGCCAGCAGCCCGTTGTATGAGCGGGGGGGCTTCAAAACAGATACGCAGTATTTT,CASSPLYERGGFKTDTQYF,19,TRBJ2-3,TRBV7-9,TRBD2,.
TGTGCCAGCAGTACCTCTCAGCGGGGGGCCGACAATGAGCAGTTCTTC,CASSTSQRGADNEQFF,16,TRBJ2-1,TRBV6-6,TRBD2,.
TGTGCCAGCAGTTCTACGGCAGATACGCAGTATTTT,CASSSTADTQYF,12,TRBJ2-3,TRBV28,.,.
TGTGCCTGGAGGGGCAGGGGCACAGATACGCAGTATTTT,CAWRGRGTDTQYF,13,TRBJ2-3,TRBV30,.,.
TGTGCCTGGAGTATACCCCTGGGCAGGGAGGTATATGGCTACACCTTC,CAWSIPLGREVYGYTF,16,TRBJ1-2,TRBV30,.,.
TGTGCCAGCAGTTTATCAGGGACAGGGGCCTACAATGAGCAGTTCTTC,CASSLSGTGAYNEQFF,16,TRBJ2-1,TRBV27,TRBD1,once
TGTGCCAGCAGCTTAAGTCCGACAGGGCCGGGCTACACCTTC,CASSLSPTGPGYTF,14,TRBJ1-2,TRBV11-3,TRBD1,once
TGTGCCAGCAGCATAGAAACTAGCCCAGAGACCCAGTACTTC,CASSIETSPETQYF,14,TRBJ2-5,TRBV5-4,.,.
TGTGCCAGCAGTCCGGTCGGGGACAGAGGGTTGTACGAGCAGTACTTC,CASSPVGDRGLYEQYF,16,TRBJ2-7,TRBV27,TRBD1,.
TGTGCCAGCAGCTTGGGAGTGGACGATACGCAGTATTTT,CASSLGVDDTQYF,13,TRBJ2-3,TRBV11-2,.,.
TGTGCCAGCAGTGGAGGGACTAGCGGGGCCCTCGGTACGCAGTATTTT,CASSGGTSGALGTQYF,16,TRBJ2-3,TRBV2,TRBD2,.
TGTGCCTGGAGTTTGGCCGGGCAGACGAGGGACTACGAGCAGTACTTC,CAWSLAGQTRDYEQYF,16,TRBJ2-7,TRBV30,.,.
TGTGCCAGCAAGGGGTCCCCGTTGGCCAACGTCCTGACTTTC,CASKGSPLANVLTF,14,TRBJ2-6,TRBV27,.,.
TGTGCCTGGAGTGTATCCGCCTCCGCGAATCAGCCCCAGCATTTT,CAWSVSASANQPQHF,15,TRBJ1-5,TRBV30,.,.
TGTGCCAGCACGCTGGGGGACAGGGGGCGTAACTATGGCTACACCTTC,CASTLGDRGRNYGYTF,16,TRBJ1-2,TRBV5-8,TRBD1,.
TGTGCCAGCAGCCTTCGGGACATCTCTAACTATGGCTACACCTTC,CASSLRDISNYGYTF,15,TRBJ1-2,TRBV27,.,.
TGTGCCAGCTCACCCCAGATGAACACTGAAGCTTTCTTT,CASSPQMNTEAFF,13,TRBJ1-1,TRBV18,.,.
TGCGCCAGCAGCCAAGGATCAGGGGGGTACGAGCAGTACTTC,CASSQGSGGYEQYF,14,TRBJ2-7,TRBV4-3,.,.
TGTGCCAGCAGTCGGGACATGACCTATGGCTACACCTTC,CASSRDMTYGYTF,13,TRBJ1-2,TRBV2,.,.
TGTGCCAGCAGTACACAGACAGGGTATTATGGCTACACCTTC,CASSTQTGYYGYTF,14,TRBJ1-2,TRBV28,TRBD1,.
TGCACCAGCAGCCTCGGTGAAAGCGGGGGGGGAAACAATGAGCAGTTCTTC,CTSSLGESGGGNNEQFF,17,TRBJ2-1,TRBV1,.,.
TGTGCCAGCAGCTGGGGACAGGGGGCAAGTGGAAACACCATATATTTT,CASSWGQGASGNTIYF,16,TRBJ1-3,TRBV7-2,TRBD1,.
TGTGCCTGGAGTGAGGGGGTGGCAGATACGCAGTATTTT,CAWSEGVADTQYF,13,TRBJ2-3,TRBV30,.,.
TGTGCCAGTAGAGGGGGGGACACCCGCACAGATACGCAGTATTTT,CASRGGDTRTDTQYF,15,TRBJ2-3,TRBV19,.,.
TGCGCCAGCAGCCTACCCGACAGGGGTGGTGAGCAGTTCTTC,CASSLPDRGGEQFF,14,TRBJ2-1,TRBV4-3,TRBD1,.
TGTGCCAGCGCAGCGGGGGGATACAATGAGCAGTTCTTC,CASAAGGYNEQFF,13,TRBJ2-1,TRBV7-3,TRBD2,.
TGTGCCAGCAGCCAAGATCCAGGGATTAACACTGAAGCTTTCTTT,CASSQDPGINTEAFF,15,TRBJ1-1,TRBV4-2,.,.